This is a list of T cell receptor beta chains from one sample in a study of cytomegalovirus exposure and HLA in healthy donors. Produced via immunoSEQ multiplex PCR; TCRdb's table is partial and in-frame only. The top ten clones hold approximately 4% of a sample with 95,000 to 100,000 clones, about four fifths of them seen once. Sequenced material: PBMCs. These receptors were obtained from a female donor in good health and CMV-seropositive. Both conserved end residues are part of each CDR3.

V gene	CDR3 protein
TRBV6-6	CASSYAGASTDTQYF
TRBV7-8	CASSLEATRENIQYF
TRBV30	CAWSTGTPRF
TRBV27	CASSLYRGQTDTQYF
TRBV29-1	CSVQEGAEAFF
TRBV7-9	CASSLAGTGEQYF
TRBV13	CASSSWREFGSYEQYF
TRBV4-2	CASSQVDWGQGFVEQYF
TRBV7-2	CASSPGVRDYGYTF
TRBV27	CASSLDITDTQYF
TRBV28	CASSLVGLNEKLFF
TRBV6-4	CASSVLAGPYEQYF
TRBV5-1	CASSRGLGGGYPF
TRBV7-9	CASSQGRGAYEQYF
TRBV7-9	CASSHPGELNEKLFF
TRBV11-3	CASSLEWTVHNEQFF
TRBV5-1	CASSPTAGWGEKLFF
TRBV5-6	CASSLAPGNGDYTF
TRBV4-2	CASSQVRGQGETQYF
TRBV7-2	CASSLFGPDMNTEAFF
TRBV5-1	CASSLGSGGRVEAFF
TRBV19	CASSTTRQKGYEQYF
TRBV5-1	CASSQLGGGTDTQYF
TRBV13	CASSLSSGRAREQFF
TRBV5-1	CASSLDRGNIQYF
TRBV7-9	CASRLGARGQAGDTQYF